What follows describes a single T cell receptor (beta chain). This CDR3 is built from 14 residues. Germline CDR1 SNHLY, CDR2 FYNNEI. The ends lost 4 bases at V and 6 bases at J; junction bases unmatched: 5. These data are taken from a study of T cell changes during pregnancy in multiple sclerosis. Produced via immunoSEQ multiplex PCR; TCRdb's table is partial and in-frame only. The sample shows 85,000 to 90,000 clones, around 94% of them seen only once. This receptor was identified in a female donor in good health, enrolled as a control in a pregnancy study. The chain combines TRBV2 with TRBJ2-1, with 8 nucleotides matching TRBD1. The input for sequencing was peripheral blood, taken after pregnancy. CDR3 DNA: TGTGCCAGCAGTGGTGTGACAGGGGTCAATGAGCAGTTCTTC. It specifies CASSGVTGVNEQFF.